This TCR beta chain comes out of a study of T cell responses to AZD1222 COVID-19 vaccine. Study findings and constraints: Vaccine-associated CD4 TCRs spanned spike, dominant at 160-218 and 743-854. The peak T cell response came first, and repertoires were sampled only after it. Most donors were white British and more were female, and clonal diversity was possibly underestimated. Baseline testing showed seropositivity in only six or seven AZD1222 recipients.

Worth noting for this clone: The antigen is undetermined.

Germline values: CDR1 SNHLY, CDR2 FYNNEI. Trimming at V came to 1 base and at J to 5 bases, leaving 6 bases not matched to a gene. The CDR3 has 15 amino acids. The assay was immunoSEQ multiplex PCR, and TCRdb's table has in-frame clones only and misses some. The sample holds about 140,000 clones; about 92% are singletons and the top ten take approximately 12%. The TCR was taken from an adult who had recovered from COVID-19. J is TRBJ2-5 and V is TRBV2; 8 bases align to TRBD2. The sequenced sample was peripheral blood, obtained after recovery from COVID-19. This chain's CDR3 is CASSEEAGGSETQYF. CDR3 nucleotides: TGTGCCAGCAGTGAAGAGGCGGGAGGTTCGGAGACCCAGTACTTC.